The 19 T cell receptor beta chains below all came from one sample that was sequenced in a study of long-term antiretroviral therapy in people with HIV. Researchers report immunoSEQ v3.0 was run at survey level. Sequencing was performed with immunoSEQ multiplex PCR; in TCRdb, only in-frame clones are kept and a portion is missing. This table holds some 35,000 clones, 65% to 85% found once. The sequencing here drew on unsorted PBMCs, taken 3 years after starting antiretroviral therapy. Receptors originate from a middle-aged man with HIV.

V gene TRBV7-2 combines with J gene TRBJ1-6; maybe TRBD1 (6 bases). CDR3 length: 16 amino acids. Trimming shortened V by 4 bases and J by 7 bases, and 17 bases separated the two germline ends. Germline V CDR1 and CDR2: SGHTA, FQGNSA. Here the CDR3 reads CASSSRGTGINSPLHF. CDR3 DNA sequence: TGTGCCAGCAGCTCAAGGGGGACCGGGATCAATTCACCCCTCCACTTT. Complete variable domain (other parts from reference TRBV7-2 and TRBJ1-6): GAGVSQSPSNKVTEKGKDVELRCDPISGHTALYWYRQSLGQGLEFLIYFQGNSAPDKSGLPSDRFSAERTGGSVSTLTIQRTQQEDSAVYLCASSSRGTGINSPLHFGNGTRLTVT.

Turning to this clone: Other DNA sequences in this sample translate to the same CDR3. The CDR3 DNA sequence: TGTGCCAGTAGTATAGGATGGCAGCCCCAGCATTTT. Translation gives CASSIGWQPQHF. The rearrangement uses TRBV19 and TRBJ1-5; D is undetermined. Between the trimmed V and J ends, which lost 1 base and 7 bases, there was a span of 5 bases. Germline CDR1 LNHDA, CDR2 SQIVND (reference sequence). There are 12 residues in the CDR3.

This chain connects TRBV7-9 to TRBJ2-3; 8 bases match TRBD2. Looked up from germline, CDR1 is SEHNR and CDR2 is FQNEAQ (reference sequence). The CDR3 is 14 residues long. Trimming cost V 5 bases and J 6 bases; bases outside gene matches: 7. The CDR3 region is CASSPGGGQDTQYF. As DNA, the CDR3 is TGTGCCAGCAGCCCCGGGGGGGGCCAGGATACGCAGTATTTT.

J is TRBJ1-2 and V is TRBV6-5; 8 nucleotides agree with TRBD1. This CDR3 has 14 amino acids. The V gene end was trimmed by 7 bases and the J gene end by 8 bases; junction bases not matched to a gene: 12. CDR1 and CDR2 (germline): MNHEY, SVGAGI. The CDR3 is CASKKRPDRAGYTF. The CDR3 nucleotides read TGTGCCAGCAAAAAACGACCGGACAGGGCGGGCTACACCTTC.

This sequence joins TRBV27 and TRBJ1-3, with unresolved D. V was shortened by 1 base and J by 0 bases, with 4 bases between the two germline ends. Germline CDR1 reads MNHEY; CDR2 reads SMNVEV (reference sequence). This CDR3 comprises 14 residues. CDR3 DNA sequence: TGTGCCAGCAGTTTATACAGCTCTGGAAACACCATATATTTT. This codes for CASSLYSSGNTIYF.

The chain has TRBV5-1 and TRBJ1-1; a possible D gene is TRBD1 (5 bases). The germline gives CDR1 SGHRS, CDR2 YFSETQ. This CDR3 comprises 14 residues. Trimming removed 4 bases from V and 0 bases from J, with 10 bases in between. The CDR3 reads CASSLRQLNTEAFF. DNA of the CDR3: TGCGCCAGCAGCCTTCGACAGTTGAACACTGAAGCTTTCTTT.

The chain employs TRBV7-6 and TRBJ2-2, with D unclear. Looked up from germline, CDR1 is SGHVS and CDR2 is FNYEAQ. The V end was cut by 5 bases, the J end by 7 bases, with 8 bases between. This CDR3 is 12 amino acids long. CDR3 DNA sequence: TGTGCCAGCAGCCCAGGAAGCGGGGAGCTGTTTTTT. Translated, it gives CASSPGSGELFF. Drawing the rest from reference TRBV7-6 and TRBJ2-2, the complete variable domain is GAGVSQSPRYKVTKRGQDVALRCDPISGHVSLYWYRQALGQGPEFLTYFNYEAQQDKSGLPNDRFSAERPEGSISTLTIQRTEQRDSAMYRCASSPGSGELFFGEGSRLTVL.

CDR3 sequence (DNA): TGTGCCAGCAGTCCCCGGGGGGTTGGCGGGGAGCTGTTTTTT. Encoded protein: CASSPRGVGGELFF. V gene TRBV27 combines with J gene TRBJ2-2; 7 bases align to TRBD2. The J segment lost 7 bases and the V segment lost 5 bases, leaving 7 bases of the junction unmatched. CDR1 and CDR2 from the germline V gene are MNHEY and SMNVEV (reference sequence). The CDR3 is made up of 14 amino acids.

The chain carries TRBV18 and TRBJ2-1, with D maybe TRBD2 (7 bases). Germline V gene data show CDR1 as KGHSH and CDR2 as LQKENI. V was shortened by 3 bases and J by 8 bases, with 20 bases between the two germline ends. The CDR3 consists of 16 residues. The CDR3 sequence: CASSPPYGGGGDEQFF. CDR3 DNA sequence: TGTGCCAGCTCACCCCCGTATGGGGGAGGGGGAGATGAGCAGTTCTTC.

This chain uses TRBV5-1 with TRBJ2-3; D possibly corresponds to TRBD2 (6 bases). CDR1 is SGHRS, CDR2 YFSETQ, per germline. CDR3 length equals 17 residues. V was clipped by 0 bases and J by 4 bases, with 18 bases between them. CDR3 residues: CASSLDGTYGGADTQYF. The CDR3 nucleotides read TGCGCCAGCAGCTTGGATGGGACTTATGGAGGGGCAGATACGCAGTATTTT.

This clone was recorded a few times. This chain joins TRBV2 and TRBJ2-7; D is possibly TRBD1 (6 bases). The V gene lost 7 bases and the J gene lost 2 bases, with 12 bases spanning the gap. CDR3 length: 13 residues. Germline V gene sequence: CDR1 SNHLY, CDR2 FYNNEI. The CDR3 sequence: CASNRQAAYEQYF. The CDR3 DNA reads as TGTGCCAGCAACAGACAGGCGGCCTACGAGCAGTACTTC.

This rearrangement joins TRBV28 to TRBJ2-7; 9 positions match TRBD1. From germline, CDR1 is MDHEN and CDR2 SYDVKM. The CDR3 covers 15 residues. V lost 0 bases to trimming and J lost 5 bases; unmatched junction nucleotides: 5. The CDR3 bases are TGTGCCAGCAGTTTATGGGGGACAGGGCCGCACGAGCAGTACTTC. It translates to CASSLWGTGPHEQYF.

In nucleotides, the CDR3 is TGTGCCAGCAGCCACCGGGGCTCCTCCTACGAGCAGTACTTC. It codes for CASSHRGSSYEQYF. The chain joins TRBV7-8 to TRBJ2-7, with D possibly being TRBD1 or TRBD2 (5 bases each). Germline CDR1 SGHVS, CDR2 FQNEAQ. CDR3 length equals 14 residues. Trimming removed 5 bases from V and 0 bases from J, with 11 bases in between.

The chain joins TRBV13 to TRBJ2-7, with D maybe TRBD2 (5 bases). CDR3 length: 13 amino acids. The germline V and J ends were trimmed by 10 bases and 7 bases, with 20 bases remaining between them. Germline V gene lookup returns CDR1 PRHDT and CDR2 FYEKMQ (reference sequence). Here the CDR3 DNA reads TGTGCCACAACAAAATCTCCGGGGAAGGAGCAGTACTTC. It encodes CATTKSPGKEQYF.

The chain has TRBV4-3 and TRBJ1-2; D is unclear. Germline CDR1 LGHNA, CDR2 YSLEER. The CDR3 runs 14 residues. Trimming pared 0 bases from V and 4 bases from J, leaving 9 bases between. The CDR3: CASSQDYRGYGYTF. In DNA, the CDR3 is TGCGCCAGCAGCCAAGACTATCGGGGCTATGGCTACACCTTC.

The CDR3: CASSLGTPYEQYF. The DNA for the CDR3 is TGTGCCAGCAGCTTAGGCACCCCCTACGAGCAGTACTTC. The J gene is TRBJ2-7, the V gene TRBV7-6; D gene uncertain. The CDR3 has 13 residues. The germline CDR1 and CDR2 sequences are SGHVS and FNYEAQ. Between the trimmed V and J ends, which lost 1 base and 2 bases, there was a span of 6 bases. The whole variable domain, remainder taken from reference TRBV7-6 and TRBJ2-7, is GAGVSQSPRYKVTKRGQDVALRCDPISGHVSLYWYRQALGQGPEFLTYFNYEAQQDKSGLPNDRFSAERPEGSISTLTIQRTEQRDSAMYRCASSLGTPYEQYFGPGTRLTVT.

In DNA, the CDR3 is TGTGCCAGCAGTGAATGGGTGGGGTCTGGCACAGATACGCAGTATTTT. It yields the protein CASSEWVGSGTDTQYF. V and J are TRBV6-1 and TRBJ2-3; D gene uncertain. The CDR3 covers 16 residues. Trimming removed 2 bases at V and 1 base at J, with 13 bases between. Germline lookup yields CDR1 MNHNS and CDR2 SASEGT.

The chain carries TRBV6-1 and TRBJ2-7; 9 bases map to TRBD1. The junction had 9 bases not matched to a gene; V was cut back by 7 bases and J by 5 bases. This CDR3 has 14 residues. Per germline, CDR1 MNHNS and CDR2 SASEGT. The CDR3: CASTYRGRRDEQYF. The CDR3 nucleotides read TGTGCCAGCACCTACAGGGGGCGCAGGGACGAGCAGTACTTC.

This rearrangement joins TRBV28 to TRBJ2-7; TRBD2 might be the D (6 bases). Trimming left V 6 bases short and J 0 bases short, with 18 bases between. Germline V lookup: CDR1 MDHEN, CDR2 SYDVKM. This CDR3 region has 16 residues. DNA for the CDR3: TGTGCCAGCAGCCTACTAGGGACTTCTTACTCCTACGAGCAGTACTTC. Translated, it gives CASSLLGTSYSYEQYF.